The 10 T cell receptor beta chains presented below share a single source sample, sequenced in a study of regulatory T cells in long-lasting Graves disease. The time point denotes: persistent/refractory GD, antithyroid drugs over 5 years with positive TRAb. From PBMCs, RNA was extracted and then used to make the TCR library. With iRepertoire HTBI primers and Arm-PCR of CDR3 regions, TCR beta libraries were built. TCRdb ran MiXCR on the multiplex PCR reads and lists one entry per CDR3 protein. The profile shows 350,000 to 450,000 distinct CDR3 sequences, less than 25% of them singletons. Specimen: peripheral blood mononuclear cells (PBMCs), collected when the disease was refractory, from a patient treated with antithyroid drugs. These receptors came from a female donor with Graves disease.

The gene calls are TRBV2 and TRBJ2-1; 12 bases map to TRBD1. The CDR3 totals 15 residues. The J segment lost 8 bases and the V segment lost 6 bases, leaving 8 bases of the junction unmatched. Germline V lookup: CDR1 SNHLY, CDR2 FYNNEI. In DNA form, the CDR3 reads TGTGCCAGCAGGGTGGGGACAGGGGGCGGTTATGAGCAGTTCTTC. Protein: CASRVGTGGGYEQFF.

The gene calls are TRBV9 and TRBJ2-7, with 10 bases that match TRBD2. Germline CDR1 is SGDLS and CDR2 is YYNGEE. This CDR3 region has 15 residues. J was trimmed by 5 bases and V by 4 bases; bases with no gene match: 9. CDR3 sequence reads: CASSSRAGGPNEQYF. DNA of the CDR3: TGTGCCAGCAGCTCTCGAGCGGGAGGGCCGAACGAGCAGTACTTC.

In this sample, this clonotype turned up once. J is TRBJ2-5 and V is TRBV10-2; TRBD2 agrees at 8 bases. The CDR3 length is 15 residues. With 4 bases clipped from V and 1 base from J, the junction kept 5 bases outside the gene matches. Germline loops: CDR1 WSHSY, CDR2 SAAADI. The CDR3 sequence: CASSGAREAQETQYF. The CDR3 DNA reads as TGCGCCAGCAGTGGAGCGCGGGAGGCCCAAGAGACCCAGTACTTC.

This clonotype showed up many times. CDR3: CASSGPGSSYEQYF. CDR3 nucleotides: TGTGCCAGCAGTGGACCCGGCAGCTCCTACGAGCAGTACTTC. The rearrangement uses TRBV6-2 or TRBV6-3 and TRBJ2-7; D ambiguous. The germline V gene encodes CDR1 MNHEY and CDR2 SVGEGT. The CDR3 length is 14 residues. Trimming removed 5 bases at V and 0 bases at J, with 11 bases between.

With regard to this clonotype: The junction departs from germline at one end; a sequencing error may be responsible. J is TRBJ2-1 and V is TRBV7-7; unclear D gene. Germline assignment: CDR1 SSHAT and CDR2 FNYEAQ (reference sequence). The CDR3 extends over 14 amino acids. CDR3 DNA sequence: TGTGCTAGCAGCTCTACAGAAAGGGACAATGAGCAGTTCTTC. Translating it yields CASSSTERDNEQFF.

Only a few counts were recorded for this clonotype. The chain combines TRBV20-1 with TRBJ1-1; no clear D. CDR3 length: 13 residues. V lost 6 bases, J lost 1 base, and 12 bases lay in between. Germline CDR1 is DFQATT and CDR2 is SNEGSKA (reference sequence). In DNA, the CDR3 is TGCAGTGCACTATCCGACTCGAACACTGAAGCTTTCTTT. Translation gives CSALSDSNTEAFF.

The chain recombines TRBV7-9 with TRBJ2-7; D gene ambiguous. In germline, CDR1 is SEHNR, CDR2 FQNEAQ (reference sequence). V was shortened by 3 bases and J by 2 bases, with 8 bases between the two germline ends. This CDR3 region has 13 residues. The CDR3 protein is CASSFDGPYEQYF. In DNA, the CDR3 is TGTGCCAGCAGCTTCGATGGGCCCTACGAGCAGTACTTC.

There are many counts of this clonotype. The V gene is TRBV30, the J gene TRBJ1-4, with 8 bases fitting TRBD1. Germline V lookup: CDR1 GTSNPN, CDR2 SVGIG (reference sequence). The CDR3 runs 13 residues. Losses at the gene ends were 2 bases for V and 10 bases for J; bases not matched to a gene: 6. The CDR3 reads CAWSTQGAVKLFF. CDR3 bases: TGTGCCTGGAGTACCCAGGGGGCCGTAAAACTGTTTTTT. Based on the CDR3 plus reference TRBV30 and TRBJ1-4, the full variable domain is SQTIHQWPATLVQPVGSPLSLECTVEGTSNPNLYWYRQAAGRGLQLLFYSVGIGQISSEVPQNLSASRPQDRQFILSSKKLLLSDSGFYLCAWSTQGAVKLFFGSGTQLSVL.

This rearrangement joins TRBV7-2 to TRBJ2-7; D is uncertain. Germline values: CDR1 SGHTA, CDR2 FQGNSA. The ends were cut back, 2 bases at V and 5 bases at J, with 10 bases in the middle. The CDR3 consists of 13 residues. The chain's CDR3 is CASSLYYVDEQYF. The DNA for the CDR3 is TGTGCCAGCAGCTTATATTATGTAGACGAGCAGTACTTC.

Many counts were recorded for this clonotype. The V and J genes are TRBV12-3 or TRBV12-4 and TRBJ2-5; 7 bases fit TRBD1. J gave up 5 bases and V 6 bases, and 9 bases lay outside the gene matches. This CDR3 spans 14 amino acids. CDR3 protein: CASSPIRQGETQYF. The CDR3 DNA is TGTGCCAGCAGCCCTATCAGACAGGGCGAGACCCAGTACTTC.